Shown below are 6 T cell receptor beta chains from a single sample sequenced in a study of cytomegalovirus exposure and HLA in healthy donors. PCR employed 60 Vbeta and 13 Jbeta primers. Libraries were prepared by immunoSEQ multiplex PCR; TCRdb keeps only in-frame clonotypes and omits some of them. The sample shows roughly 190,000 clones, 12% of them seen only once. The sample consisted of PBMCs. The receptors shown here come from a man between 45 and 60 years old in good health and CMV-seropositive.

The table lists this clone with a few counts. Here the CDR3 reads CASRLQGRSTEAFF. DNA of the CDR3: TGTGCCAGCAGGCTTCAGGGTCGGTCCACTGAAGCTTTCTTT. This chain connects TRBV7-2 to TRBJ1-1; tentative D call: TRBD1 (5 bases). V was shortened by 6 bases and J by 4 bases, with 15 bases between the two germline ends. The CDR3 covers 14 residues. CDR1 is SGHTA and CDR2 is FQGNSA in the germline V gene.

This clone was detected a few times. V is TRBV2 and J is TRBJ1-5, with 8 bases aligning to TRBD1. The trim removed 3 bases at V and 4 bases at J, leaving 5 bases unmatched. Per the germline V gene, CDR1 is SNHLY and CDR2 is FYNNEI. CDR3 length: 15 residues. DNA of the CDR3: TGTGCCAGCAGTGATGGTCAGGGGGCTAATCAGCCCCAGCATTTT. It encodes CASSDGQGANQPQHF.

This clone has only a few counts. This chain's CDR3 is CASSPGGQGYNSPLHF. DNA of the CDR3: TGTGCCAGCAGCCCAGGTGGGCAGGGCTATAATTCACCCCTCCACTTT. The rearrangement links TRBV7-2 to TRBJ1-6, with TRBD1 as a possible D gene (5 bases). This CDR3 has 16 amino acids. The germline CDR1 and CDR2 sequences are SGHTA and FQGNSA. Trimming took 5 bases from V and 3 from J, leaving 14 bases between them.

There are a few counts of this clone. J is TRBJ2-6 and V is TRBV4-3; possible D gene TRBD2, 7 bases. CDR3 length: 18 amino acids. Trimming cost V 1 base and J 1 base, with 14 bases left between them. Germline V CDR1 and CDR2: LGHNA, YSLEER. The CDR3 here is CASSQGGGLGSGANVLTF. Written as DNA, the CDR3 is TGCGCCAGCAGCCAAGGGGGGGGGCTAGGGTCTGGGGCCAACGTCCTGACTTTC.

In its sample, this clone was seen a few times. This chain uses TRBV28 with TRBJ1-5; 7 positions match TRBD1. V was pared by 6 bases and J by 6 bases, with 8 bases of the junction left unmatched. The CDR3 length is 14 residues. Germline assignment: CDR1 MDHEN and CDR2 SYDVKM. The CDR3 is CASSSRQGGQPQHF. In DNA, the CDR3 is TGTGCCAGCAGCTCTCGACAGGGCGGTCAGCCCCAGCATTTT. Looking up the rest from reference TRBV28 and TRBJ1-5 gives the full variable domain: DVKVTQSSRYLVKRTGEKVFLECVQDMDHENMFWYRQDPGLGLRLIYFSYDVKMKEKGDIPEGYSVSREKKERFSLILESASTNQTSMYLCASSSRQGGQPQHFGDGTRLSIL.

This clone turned up a few times. This chain connects TRBV10-1 to TRBJ2-3; 10 bases agree with TRBD1. Germline CDR1 reads WNHNN; CDR2 reads SYGVQD (reference sequence). The CDR3 covers 15 residues. The J segment lost 4 bases and the V segment lost 5 bases, leaving 6 bases of the junction unmatched. The CDR3 loop is CASSPPGTGADTQYF. CDR3 in DNA: TGCGCCAGCAGTCCTCCGGGGACAGGGGCAGATACGCAGTATTTT.